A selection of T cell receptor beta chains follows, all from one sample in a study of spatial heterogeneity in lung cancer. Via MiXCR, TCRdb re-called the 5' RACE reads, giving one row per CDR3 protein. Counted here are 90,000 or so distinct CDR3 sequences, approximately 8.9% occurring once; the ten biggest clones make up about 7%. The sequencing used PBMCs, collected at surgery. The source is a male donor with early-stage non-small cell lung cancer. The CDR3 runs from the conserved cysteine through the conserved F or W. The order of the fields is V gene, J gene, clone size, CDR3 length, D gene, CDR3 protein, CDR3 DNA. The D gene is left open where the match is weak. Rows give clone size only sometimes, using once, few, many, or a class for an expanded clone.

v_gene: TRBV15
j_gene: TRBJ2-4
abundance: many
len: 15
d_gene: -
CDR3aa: CATSGRLEAKNIQYF
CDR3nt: TGTGCCACCAGCGGCCGACTAGAAGCCAAAAACATTCAGTACTTC

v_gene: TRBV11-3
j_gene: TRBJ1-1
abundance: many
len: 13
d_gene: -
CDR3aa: CASSLDSNTEAFF
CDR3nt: TGTGCCAGCAGCCTCGACAGTAACACTGAAGCTTTCTTT

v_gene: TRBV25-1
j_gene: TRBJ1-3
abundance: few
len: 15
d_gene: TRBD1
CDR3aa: CASSDSQGTGNTIYF
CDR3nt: TGTGCCAGCAGTGATTCACAGGGGACAGGAAACACCATATATTTT

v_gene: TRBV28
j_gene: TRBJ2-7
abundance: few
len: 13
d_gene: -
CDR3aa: CASSSSDTRGQYF
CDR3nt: TGTGCCAGCAGCTCTTCGGACACCCGGGGGCAGTACTTC

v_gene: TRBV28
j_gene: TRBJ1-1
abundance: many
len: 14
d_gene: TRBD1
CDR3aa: CASSTPGQGLVAFF
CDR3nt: TGTGCCAGCAGTACCCCGGGACAGGGCTTAGTAGCTTTCTTT

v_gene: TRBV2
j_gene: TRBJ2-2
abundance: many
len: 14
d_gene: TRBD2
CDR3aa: CASVELAGAGELFF
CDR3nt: TGTGCCAGCGTGGAGCTAGCGGGTGCCGGGGAGCTGTTTTTT

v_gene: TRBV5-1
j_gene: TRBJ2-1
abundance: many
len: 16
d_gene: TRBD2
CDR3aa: CASSAPLAGGSNEQFF
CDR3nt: TGCGCCAGCAGCGCGCCTCTAGCGGGAGGTTCCAATGAGCAGTTCTTC

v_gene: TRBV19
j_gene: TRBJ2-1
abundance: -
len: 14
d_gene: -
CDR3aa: CASSGGAGKDEQFF
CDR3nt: TGTGCCAGTAGTGGGGGGGCCGGAAAAGATGAGCAGTTCTTC

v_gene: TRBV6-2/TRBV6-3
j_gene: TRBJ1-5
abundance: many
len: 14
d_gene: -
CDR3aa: CASADPGGNQPQHF
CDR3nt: TGTGCCAGCGCCGACCCAGGGGGCAATCAGCCCCAGCATTTT

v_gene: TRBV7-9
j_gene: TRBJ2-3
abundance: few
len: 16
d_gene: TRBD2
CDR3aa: CASSLVLAGPADTQYF
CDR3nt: TGTGCCAGCAGCTTAGTCCTAGCGGGGCCCGCCGATACGCAGTATTTT

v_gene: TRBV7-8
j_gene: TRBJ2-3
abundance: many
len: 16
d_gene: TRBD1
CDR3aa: CASSLRGQGATDTQYF
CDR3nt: TGTGCCAGCAGCTTAAGGGGACAGGGGGCAACAGATACGCAGTATTTT

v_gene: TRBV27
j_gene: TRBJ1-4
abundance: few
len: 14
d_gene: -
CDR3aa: CASSSRSLREKLFF
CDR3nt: TGTGCCAGCAGTTCCCGATCCCTCCGCGAAAAACTGTTTTTT

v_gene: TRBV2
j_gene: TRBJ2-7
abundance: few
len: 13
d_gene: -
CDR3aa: CASSDVLDYEQYF
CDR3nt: TGTGCCAGCAGTGATGTACTTGACTACGAGCAGTACTTC

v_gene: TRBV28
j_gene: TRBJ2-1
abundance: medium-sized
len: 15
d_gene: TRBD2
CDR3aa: CASSKDLAGMDEQFF
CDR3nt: TGTGCCAGCAGCAAGGATCTAGCGGGAATGGATGAGCAGTTCTTC

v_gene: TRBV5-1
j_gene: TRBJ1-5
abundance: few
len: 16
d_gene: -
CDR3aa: CASSLTGTTGNQPQHF
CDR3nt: TGCGCCAGCAGCTTGACCGGGACAACAGGCAATCAGCCCCAGCATTTT

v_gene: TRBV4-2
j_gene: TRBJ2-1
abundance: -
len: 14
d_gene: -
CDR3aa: CASSQPGRNNEQFF
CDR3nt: TGTGCCAGCAGCCAGCCGGGACGCAACAATGAGCAGTTCTTC

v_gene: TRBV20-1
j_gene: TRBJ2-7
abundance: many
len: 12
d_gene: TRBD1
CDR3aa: CSARDRAYEQYF
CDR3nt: TGCAGTGCTAGGGACAGGGCCTACGAGCAGTACTTC

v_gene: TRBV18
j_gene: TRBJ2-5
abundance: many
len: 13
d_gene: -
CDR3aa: CASSLQGQETQYF
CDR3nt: TGCGCCAGCAGCCTTCAGGGGCAAGAGACCCAGTACTTC

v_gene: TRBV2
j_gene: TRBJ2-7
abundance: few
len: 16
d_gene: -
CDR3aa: CASSEVLSGPGHEQYF
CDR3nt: TGTGCCAGCAGTGAAGTTTTGTCGGGGCCGGGCCACGAGCAGTACTTC

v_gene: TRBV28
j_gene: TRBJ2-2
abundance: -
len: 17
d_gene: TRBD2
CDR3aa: CASSLEGLAGYTGELFF
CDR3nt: TGTGCCAGCAGTTTAGAAGGACTAGCGGGTTACACCGGGGAGCTGTTTTTT

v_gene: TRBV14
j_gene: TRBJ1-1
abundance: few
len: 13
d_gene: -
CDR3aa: CASREQGETEAFF
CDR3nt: TGTGCCAGCAGGGAACAGGGAGAGACTGAAGCTTTCTTT

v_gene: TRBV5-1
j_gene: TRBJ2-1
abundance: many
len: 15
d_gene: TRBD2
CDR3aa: CASSPSSGAYNEQFF
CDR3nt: TGCGCCAGCAGCCCCTCTAGCGGGGCTTACAATGAGCAGTTCTTC

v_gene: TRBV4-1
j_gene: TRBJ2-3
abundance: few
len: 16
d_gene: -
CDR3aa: CASSPYSAVGTDTQYF
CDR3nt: TGCGCCAGCAGCCCGTATAGTGCGGTGGGGACAGATACGCAGTATTTT

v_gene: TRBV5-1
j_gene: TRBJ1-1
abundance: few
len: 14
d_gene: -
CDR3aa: CASSLSGANTEAFF
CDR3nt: TGCGCCAGCAGCTTGTCAGGGGCGAACACTGAAGCTTTCTTT

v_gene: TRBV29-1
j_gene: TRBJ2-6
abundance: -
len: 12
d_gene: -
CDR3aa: CSVQYGANVLTF
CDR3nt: TGCAGCGTTCAGTATGGGGCCAACGTCCTGACTTTC

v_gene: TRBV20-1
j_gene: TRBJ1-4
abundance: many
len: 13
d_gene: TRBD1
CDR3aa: CSASGTGGEKLFF
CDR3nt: TGCAGTGCTTCCGGGACAGGGGGGGAAAAACTGTTTTTT

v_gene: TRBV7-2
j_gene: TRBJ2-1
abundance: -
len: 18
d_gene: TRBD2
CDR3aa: CASSPQSGGPGRWNEQFF
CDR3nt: TGTGCCAGCAGCCCACAATCGGGGGGACCGGGCCGGTGGAATGAGCAGTTCTTC

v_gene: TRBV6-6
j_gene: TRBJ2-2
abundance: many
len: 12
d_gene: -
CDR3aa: CASSPGPGELFF
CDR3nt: TGTGCCAGCAGTCCCGGACCCGGGGAGCTGTTTTTT

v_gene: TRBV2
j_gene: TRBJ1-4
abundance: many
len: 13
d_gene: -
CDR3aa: CARGAGTNEKLFF
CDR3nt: TGTGCCAGGGGGGCAGGCACTAATGAAAAACTGTTTTTT

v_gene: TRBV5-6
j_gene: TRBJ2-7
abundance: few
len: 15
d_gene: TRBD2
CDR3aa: CASSLPGLAVREQYF
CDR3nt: TGTGCCAGCAGCCTCCCGGGACTAGCGGTCCGCGAGCAGTACTTC

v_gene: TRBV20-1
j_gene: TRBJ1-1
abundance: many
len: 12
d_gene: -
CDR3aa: CSAPLWDTEAFF
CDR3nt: TGCAGTGCTCCCCTTTGGGACACTGAAGCTTTCTTT

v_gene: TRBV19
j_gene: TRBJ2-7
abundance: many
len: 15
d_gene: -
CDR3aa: CASSPGDFGAYEQYF
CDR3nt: TGTGCCAGTAGTCCGGGGGACTTTGGAGCCTACGAGCAGTACTTC

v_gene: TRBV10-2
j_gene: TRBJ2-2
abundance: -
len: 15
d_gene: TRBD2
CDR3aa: CASSEGTSVTGELFF
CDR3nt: TGCGCCAGCAGTGAGGGGACTAGCGTCACCGGGGAGCTGTTTTTT

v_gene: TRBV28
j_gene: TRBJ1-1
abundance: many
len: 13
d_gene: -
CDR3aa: CASSLTVNTEAFF
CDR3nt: TGTGCCAGCAGCTTAACAGTGAACACTGAAGCTTTCTTT

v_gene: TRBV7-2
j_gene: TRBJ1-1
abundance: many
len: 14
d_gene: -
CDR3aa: CASSLAREGTEAFF
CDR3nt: TGTGCCAGCAGCTTAGCGCGAGAGGGCACTGAAGCTTTCTTT

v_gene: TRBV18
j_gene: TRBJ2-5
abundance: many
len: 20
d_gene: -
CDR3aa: CASSPQVVGSPDGSQETQYF
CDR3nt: TGTGCCAGCTCACCACAAGTAGTAGGGAGCCCGGACGGGAGTCAAGAGACCCAGTACTTC

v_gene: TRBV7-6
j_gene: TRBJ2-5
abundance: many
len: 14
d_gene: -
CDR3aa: CASSSPHLGETQYF
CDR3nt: TGTGCCAGCAGCTCACCCCACCTTGGGGAGACCCAGTACTTC

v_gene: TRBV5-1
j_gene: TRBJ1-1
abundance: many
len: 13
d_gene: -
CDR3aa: CASSTNKNTEAFF
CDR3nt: TGCGCCAGCAGCACAAACAAGAACACTGAAGCTTTCTTT

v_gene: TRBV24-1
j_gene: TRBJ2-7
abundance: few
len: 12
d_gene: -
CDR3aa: CATSATGYEQYF
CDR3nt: TGTGCCACCAGCGCAACGGGCTACGAGCAGTACTTC

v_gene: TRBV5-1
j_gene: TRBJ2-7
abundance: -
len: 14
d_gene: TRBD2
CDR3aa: CASSLYSGGEEQYF
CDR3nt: TGCGCCAGCAGCTTGTATAGCGGGGGGGAGGAGCAGTACTTC

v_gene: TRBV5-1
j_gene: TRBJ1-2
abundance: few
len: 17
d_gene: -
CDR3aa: CASSFADGQIGSYGYTF
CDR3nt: TGCGCCAGCAGCTTCGCAGATGGCCAAATCGGGAGCTATGGCTACACCTTC

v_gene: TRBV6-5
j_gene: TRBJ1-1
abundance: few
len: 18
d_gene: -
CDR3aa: CASSYSIDRQASETEAFF
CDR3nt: TGTGCCAGCAGTTACTCGATCGACAGGCAAGCGAGCGAGACTGAAGCTTTCTTT

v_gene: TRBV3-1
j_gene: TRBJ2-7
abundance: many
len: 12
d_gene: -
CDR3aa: CASSRYRDEQYF
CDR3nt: TGTGCCAGCAGCCGCTACCGGGACGAGCAGTACTTC

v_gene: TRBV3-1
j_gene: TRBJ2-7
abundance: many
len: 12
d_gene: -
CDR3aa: CASSQEWDEQYF
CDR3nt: TGTGCCAGCAGCCAAGAATGGGACGAGCAGTACTTC

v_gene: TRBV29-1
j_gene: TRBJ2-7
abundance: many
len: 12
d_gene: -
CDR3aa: CSVDAPGNEQYF
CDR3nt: TGCAGCGTAGACGCCCCAGGGAACGAGCAGTACTTC

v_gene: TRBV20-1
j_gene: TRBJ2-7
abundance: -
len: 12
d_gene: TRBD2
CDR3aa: CSARRTSGEQYF
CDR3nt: TGCAGTGCTAGAAGGACTAGCGGAGAGCAGTACTTC

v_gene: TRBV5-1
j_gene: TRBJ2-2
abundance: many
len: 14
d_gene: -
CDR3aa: CASSEGPNTGELFF
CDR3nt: TGCGCCAGCAGCGAGGGCCCGAACACCGGGGAGCTGTTTTTT

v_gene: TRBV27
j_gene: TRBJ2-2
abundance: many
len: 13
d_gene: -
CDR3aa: CASSLSHTGELFF
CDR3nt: TGTGCCAGCAGCCTTTCCCACACCGGGGAGCTGTTTTTT

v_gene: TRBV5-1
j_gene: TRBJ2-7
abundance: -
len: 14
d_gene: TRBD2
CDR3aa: CASSTSGSNYEQYF
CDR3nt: TGCGCCAGCAGCACTAGCGGGTCTAACTACGAGCAGTACTTC

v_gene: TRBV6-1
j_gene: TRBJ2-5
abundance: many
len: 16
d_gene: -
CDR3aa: CASTPPGTRGQETQYF
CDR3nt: TGTGCCAGCACCCCTCCCGGGACGAGGGGGCAAGAGACCCAGTACTTC

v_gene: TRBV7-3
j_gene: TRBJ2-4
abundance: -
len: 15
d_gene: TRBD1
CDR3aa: CASSSTSDRAGIQYF
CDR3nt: TGTGCCAGCAGCTCAACATCCGACAGGGCTGGCATTCAGTACTTC

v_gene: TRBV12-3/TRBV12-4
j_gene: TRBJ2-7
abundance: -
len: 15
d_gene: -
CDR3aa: CASSFGLGAVYEQYF
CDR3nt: TGTGCCAGCAGTTTCGGCCTGGGAGCGGTTTACGAGCAGTACTTC

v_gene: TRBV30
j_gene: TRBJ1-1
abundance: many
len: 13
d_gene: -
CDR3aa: CAWGGRLNTEAFF
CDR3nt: TGTGCCTGGGGAGGACGGTTGAACACTGAAGCTTTCTTT

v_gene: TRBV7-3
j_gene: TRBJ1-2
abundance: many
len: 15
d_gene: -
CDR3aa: CASSLLGTRLGGYTF
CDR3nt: TGTGCCAGCAGCCTACTAGGGACAAGACTTGGTGGCTACACCTTC